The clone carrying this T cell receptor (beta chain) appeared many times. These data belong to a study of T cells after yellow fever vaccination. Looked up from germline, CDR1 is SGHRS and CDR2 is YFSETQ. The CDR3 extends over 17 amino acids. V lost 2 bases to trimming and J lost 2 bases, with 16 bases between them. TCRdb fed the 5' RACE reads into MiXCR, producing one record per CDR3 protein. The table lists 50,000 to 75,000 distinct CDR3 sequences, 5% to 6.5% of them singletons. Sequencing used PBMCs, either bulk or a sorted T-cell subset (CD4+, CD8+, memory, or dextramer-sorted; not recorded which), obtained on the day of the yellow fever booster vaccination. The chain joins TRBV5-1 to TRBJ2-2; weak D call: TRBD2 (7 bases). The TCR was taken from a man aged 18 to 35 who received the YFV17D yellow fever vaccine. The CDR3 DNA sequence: TGCGCCAGCAGCTTTTCCGGGGGGCCCGATAACACCGGGGAGCTGTTTTTT. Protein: CASSFSGGPDNTGELFF.